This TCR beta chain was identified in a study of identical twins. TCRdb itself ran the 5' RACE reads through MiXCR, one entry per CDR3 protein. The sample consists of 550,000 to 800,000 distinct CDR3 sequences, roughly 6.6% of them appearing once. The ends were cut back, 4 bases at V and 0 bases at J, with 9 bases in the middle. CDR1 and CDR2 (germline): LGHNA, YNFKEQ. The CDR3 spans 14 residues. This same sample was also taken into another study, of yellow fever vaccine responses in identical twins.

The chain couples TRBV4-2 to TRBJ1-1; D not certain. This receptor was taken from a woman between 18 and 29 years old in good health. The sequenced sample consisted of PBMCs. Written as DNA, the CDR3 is TGTGCCAGCAGCCCCTGGGATATGAACACTGAAGCTTTCTTT. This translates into CASSPWDMNTEAFF.